What follows describes a single TCR beta chain. The sample carries other DNA sequences with the same CDR3. The length of the CDR3 is 16 residues. J gave up 1 base and V 3 bases, and 1 base lay outside the gene matches. Germline V gene data show CDR1 as SGHRS and CDR2 as YFSETQ. This sample is drawn from a study of shared clonotypes between healthy human individuals. TCRdb's copy holds only in-frame clones and misses some; the assay was immunoSEQ multiplex PCR. The sample yields roughly 1,500,000 clones, approximately 98.5% seen once. Sequencing was carried out using naive CD4+ T cells sorted from blood. Subset in this sample: CD45RA+ positively selected. This clonotype originated in a man younger than 45 in good health. The rearrangement links TRBV5-1 to TRBJ2-2, with 12 bases matching TRBD2. CDR3 in DNA: TGCGCCAGCAGCTGGGGACTAGCGGGGAACACCGGGGAGCTGTTTTTT. It specifies CASSWGLAGNTGELFF.